This record concerns one TCR beta chain sequence. Germline V gene lookup returns CDR1 SGHDT and CDR2 YYEEEE. V lost 0 bases, J lost 10 bases, and 14 bases lay in between. The CDR3 contains 15 residues. Original methodology: Quantification of nucleated cells was approximated via reference gene primer amplification. Produced via immunoSEQ multiplex PCR; TCRdb's table is partial and in-frame only. V, J and clone size are those of that table, while D and trimming were read from the DNA. The sample has about 290,000 clones; just under 85% are singletons. This sample was taken from a study of blood T cell repertoires in COVID-19. Overall study context: Whether acute or convalescent, the COVID-19 samples came from the United States, Italy and Spain. The analysed material was cDNA or gDNA that came from T cells, B-cell-depleted T cells, or PBMCs.

The clonotype originates from a woman aged 45 to 65 with active or convalescent COVID-19. The specimen sequenced was peripheral blood. The J gene is TRBJ1-6, the V gene TRBV5-6; tentative D call: TRBD1 (5 bases). In DNA form, the CDR3 reads TGTGCCAGCAGCTTGGGGGGCTCTGGGTTATCACCCCTCCACTTT. Encoded protein: CASSLGGSGLSPLHF. Variable domain in full (rest from reference TRBV5-6 and TRBJ1-6): DAGVTQSPTHLIKTRGQQVTLRCSPKSGHDTVSWYQQALGQGPQFIFQYYEEEERQRGNFPDRFSGHQFPNYSSELNVNALLLGDSALYLCASSLGGSGLSPLHFGNGTRLTVT.